This T cell receptor (beta chain) was recovered during a study of CD8 T cells in ankylosing spondylitis. Study outcomes and limitations: Ankylosing spondylitis blood seemed to carry a telltale TCR beta motif made of roughly 8 highly homologous variants. Clones that were linked to disease were CD8+ and were relatively rare in peripheral blood.

J was trimmed by 4 bases and V by 4 bases; bases with no gene match: 23. This CDR3 is built from 21 residues. Germline values: CDR1 SGHRS, CDR2 YFSETQ. This clonotype was observed a handful of times. Its target is unknown. TCRdb reprocessed the 5' RACE reads with MiXCR, giving one entry per CDR3 protein. The table lists approximately 240,000 distinct CDR3 sequences, about 24% of them singletons. Material: blood, either unsorted or a sorted T cell fraction (not recorded which). The J gene is TRBJ2-3, the V gene TRBV5-1, with 11 bases that match TRBD2. The receptor was derived from a male donor with ankylosing spondylitis or in good health (not recorded which). CDR3 protein: CASSKDLLSLPSGGRSDTQYF. The CDR3 DNA follows: TGCGCCAGCAGCAAGGACCTACTTTCTCTTCCTAGCGGGGGGCGGTCAGATACGCAGTATTTT.